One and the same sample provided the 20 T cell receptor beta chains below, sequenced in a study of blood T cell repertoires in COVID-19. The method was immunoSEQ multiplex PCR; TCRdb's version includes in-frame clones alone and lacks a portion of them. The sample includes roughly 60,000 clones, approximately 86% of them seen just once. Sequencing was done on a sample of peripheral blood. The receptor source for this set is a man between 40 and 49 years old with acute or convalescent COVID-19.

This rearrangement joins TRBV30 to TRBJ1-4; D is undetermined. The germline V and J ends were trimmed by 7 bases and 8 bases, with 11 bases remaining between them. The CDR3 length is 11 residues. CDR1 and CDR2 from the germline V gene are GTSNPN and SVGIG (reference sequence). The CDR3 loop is CASGGNEKLFF. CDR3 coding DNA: TGTGCCTCAGGAGGTAACGAAAAACTGTTTTTT.

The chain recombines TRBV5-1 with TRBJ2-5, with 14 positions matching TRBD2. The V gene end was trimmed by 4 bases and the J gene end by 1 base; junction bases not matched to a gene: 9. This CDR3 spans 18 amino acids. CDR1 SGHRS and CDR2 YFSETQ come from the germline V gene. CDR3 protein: CASSKPGLAGASQETQYF. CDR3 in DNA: TGCGCCAGCAGCAAACCGGGACTAGCGGGGGCCTCCCAAGAGACCCAGTACTTC.

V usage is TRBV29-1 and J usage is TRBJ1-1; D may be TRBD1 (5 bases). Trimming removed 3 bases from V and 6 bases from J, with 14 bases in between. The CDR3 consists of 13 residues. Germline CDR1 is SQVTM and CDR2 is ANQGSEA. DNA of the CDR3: TGCAGCGTTGAGTGGCCAGGGAAGGCTGAAGCTTTCTTT. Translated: CSVEWPGKAEAFF.

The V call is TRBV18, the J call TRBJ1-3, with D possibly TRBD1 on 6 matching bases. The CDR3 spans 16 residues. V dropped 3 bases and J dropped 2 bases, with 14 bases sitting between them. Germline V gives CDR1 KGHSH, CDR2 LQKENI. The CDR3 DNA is TGTGCCAGCTCACCGCAACAGGGCCGAACTGGAAACACCATATATTTT. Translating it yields CASSPQQGRTGNTIYF.

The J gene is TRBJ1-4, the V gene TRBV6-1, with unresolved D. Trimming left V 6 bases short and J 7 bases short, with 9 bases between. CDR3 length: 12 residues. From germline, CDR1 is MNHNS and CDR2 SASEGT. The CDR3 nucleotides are TGTGCCAGCAGCTCCAGCGGTGAAAAACTGTTTTTT. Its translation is CASSSSGEKLFF.

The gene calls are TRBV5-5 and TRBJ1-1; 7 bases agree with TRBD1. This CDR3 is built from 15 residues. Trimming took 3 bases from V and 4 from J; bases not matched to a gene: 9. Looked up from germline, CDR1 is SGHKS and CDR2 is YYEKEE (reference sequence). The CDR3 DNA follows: TGTGCCAGCAGCTCCCCGACAGGGTGGAGCACTGAAGCTTTCTTT. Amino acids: CASSSPTGWSTEAFF.

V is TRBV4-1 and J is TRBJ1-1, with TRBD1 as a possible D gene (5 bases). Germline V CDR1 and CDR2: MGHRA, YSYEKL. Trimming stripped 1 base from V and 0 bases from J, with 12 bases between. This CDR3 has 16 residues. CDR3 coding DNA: TGCGCCAGCAGCCAAGGACGGGGGTCCATGAACACTGAAGCTTTCTTT. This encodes CASSQGRGSMNTEAFF.

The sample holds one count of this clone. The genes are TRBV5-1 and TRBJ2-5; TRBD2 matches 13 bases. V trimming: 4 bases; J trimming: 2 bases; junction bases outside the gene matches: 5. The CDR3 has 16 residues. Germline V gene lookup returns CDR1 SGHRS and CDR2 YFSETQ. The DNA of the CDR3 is TGCGCCAGCAGCCCGGGACTAGCGGGAATTCAAGAGACCCAGTACTTC. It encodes CASSPGLAGIQETQYF.

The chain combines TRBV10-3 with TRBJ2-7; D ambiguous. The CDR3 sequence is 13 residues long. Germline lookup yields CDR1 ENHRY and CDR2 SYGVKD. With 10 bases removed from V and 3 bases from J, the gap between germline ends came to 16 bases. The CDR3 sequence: CATAPVLNYEQYF. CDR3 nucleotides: TGTGCCACCGCCCCGGTCCTCAACTACGAGCAGTACTTC.

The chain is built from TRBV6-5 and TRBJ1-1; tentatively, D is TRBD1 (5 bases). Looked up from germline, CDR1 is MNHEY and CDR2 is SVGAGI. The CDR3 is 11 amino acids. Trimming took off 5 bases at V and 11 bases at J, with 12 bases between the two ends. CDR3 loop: CASSTGRDAFF. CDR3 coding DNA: TGTGCCAGCAGTACAGGAAGAGATGCTTTCTTT.

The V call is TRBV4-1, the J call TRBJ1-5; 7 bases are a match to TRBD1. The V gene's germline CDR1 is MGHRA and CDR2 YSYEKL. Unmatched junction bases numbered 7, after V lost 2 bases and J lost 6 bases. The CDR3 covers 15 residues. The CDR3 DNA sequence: TGCGCCAGCAGCCAACCCGACAGGGAAGGTCAGCCCCAGCATTTT. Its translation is CASSQPDREGQPQHF.

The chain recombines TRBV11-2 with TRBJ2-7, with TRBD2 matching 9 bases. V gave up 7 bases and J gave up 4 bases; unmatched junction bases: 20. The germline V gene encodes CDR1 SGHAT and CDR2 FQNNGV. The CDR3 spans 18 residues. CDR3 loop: CASTLGSGGPLSPYEQYF. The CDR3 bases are TGTGCCAGCACCCTAGGGAGCGGGGGGCCCCTCTCACCTTACGAGCAGTACTTC.

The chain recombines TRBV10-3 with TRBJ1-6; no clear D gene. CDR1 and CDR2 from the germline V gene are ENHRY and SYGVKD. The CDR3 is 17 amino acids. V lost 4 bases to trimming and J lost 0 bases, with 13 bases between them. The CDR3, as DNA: TGTGCCATCAGTGGGGCCGGGGTAAGCTCCTATAATTCACCCCTCCACTTT. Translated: CAISGAGVSSYNSPLHF.

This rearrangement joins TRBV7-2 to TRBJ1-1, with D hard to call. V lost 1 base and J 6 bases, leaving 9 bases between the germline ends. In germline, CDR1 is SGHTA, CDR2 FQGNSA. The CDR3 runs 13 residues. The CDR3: CASSLGRKAEAFF. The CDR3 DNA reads TGTGCCAGCAGCTTAGGGAGGAAGGCTGAAGCTTTCTTT. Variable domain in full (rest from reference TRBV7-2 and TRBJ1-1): GAGVSQSPSNKVTEKGKDVELRCDPISGHTALYWYRQSLGQGLEFLIYFQGNSAPDKSGLPSDRFSAERTGGSVSTLTIQRTQQEDSAVYLCASSLGRKAEAFFGQGTRLTVV.

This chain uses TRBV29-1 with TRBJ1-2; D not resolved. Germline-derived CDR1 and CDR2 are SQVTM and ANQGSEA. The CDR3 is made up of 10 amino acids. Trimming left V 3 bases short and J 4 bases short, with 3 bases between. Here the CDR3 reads CSVDLYGYTF. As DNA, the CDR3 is TGCAGCGTTGATCTCTATGGCTACACCTTC.

The CDR3 DNA sequence: TGTGCCAGCAGCCCCGGGACATTTCAAGAGACCCAGTACTTC. As protein: CASSPGTFQETQYF. The chain links TRBV5-4 to TRBJ2-5; possibly TRBD1 for D (6 bases). Trimming left V 4 bases short and J 2 bases short, with 12 bases between. Germline CDR1 SGHNT, CDR2 YYREEE (reference sequence). This CDR3 has 14 amino acids.

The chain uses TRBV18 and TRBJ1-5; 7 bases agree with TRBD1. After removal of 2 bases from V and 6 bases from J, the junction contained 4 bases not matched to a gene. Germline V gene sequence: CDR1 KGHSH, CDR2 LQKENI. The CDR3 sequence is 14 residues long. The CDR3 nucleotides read TGTGCCAGCTCACCAACAGGGGCGGTTCAGCCCCAGCATTTT. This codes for CASSPTGAVQPQHF.

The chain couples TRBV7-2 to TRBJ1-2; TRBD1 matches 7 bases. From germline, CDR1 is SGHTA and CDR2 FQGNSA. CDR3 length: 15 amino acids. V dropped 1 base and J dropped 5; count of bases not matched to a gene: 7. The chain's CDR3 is CASSLGPGQTYGYTF. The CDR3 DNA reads TGTGCCAGCAGCTTAGGGCCGGGACAGACATATGGCTACACCTTC.

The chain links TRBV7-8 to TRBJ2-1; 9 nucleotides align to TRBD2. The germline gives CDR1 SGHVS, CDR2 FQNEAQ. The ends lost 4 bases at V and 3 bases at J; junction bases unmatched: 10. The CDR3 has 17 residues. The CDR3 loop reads CASSYLERGDYYNEQFF. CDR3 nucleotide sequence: TGTGCCAGCAGCTACCTAGAGCGGGGGGACTACTACAATGAGCAGTTCTTC. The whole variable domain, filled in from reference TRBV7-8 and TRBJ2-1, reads GAGVSQSPRYKVAKRGQDVALRCDPISGHVSLFWYQQALGQGPEFLTYFQNEAQLDKSGLPSDRFFAERPEGSVSTLKIQRTQQEDSAVYLCASSYLERGDYYNEQFFGPGTRLTVL.

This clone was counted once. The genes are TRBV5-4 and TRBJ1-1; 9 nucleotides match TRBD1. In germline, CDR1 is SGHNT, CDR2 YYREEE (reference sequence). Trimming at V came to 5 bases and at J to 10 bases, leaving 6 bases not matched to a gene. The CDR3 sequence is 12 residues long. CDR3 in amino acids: CASRRTGERAFF. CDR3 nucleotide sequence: TGTGCCAGCAGGAGGACAGGGGAGAGAGCTTTCTTT.